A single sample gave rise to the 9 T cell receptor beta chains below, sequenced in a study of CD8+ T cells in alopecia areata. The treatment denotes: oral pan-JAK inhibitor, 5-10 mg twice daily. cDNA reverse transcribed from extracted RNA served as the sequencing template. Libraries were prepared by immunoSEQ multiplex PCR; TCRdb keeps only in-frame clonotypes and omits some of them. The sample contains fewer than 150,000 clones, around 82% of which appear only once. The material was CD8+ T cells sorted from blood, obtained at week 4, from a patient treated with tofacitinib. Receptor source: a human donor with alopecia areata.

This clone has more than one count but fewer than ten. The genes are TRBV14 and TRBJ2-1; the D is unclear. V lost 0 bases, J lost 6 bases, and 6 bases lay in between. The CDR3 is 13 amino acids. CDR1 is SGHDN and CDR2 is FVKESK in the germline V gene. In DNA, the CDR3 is TGTGCCAGCAGCCAAGACCGGACCAATGAGCAGTTCTTC. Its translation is CASSQDRTNEQFF.

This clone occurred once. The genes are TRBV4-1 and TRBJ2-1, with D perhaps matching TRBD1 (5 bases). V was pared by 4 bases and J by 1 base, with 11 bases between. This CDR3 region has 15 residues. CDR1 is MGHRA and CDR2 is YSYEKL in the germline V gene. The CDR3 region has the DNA TGCGCCAGCAGCCTAAAGACAGATTCCTACAATGAGCAGTTCTTC. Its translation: CASSLKTDSYNEQFF.

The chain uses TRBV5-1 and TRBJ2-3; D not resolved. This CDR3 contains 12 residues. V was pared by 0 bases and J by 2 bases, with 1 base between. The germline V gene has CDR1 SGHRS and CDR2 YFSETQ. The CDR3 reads CASSLDTDTQYF. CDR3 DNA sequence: TGCGCCAGCAGCTTGGACACAGATACGCAGTATTTT.

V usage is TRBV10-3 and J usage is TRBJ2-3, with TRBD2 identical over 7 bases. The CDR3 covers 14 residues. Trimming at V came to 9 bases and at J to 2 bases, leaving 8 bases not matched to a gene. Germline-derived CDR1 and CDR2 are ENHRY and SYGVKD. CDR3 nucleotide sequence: TGTGCCATAACCCCCAGCGGGGCCACAGATACGCAGTATTTT. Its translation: CAITPSGATDTQYF.

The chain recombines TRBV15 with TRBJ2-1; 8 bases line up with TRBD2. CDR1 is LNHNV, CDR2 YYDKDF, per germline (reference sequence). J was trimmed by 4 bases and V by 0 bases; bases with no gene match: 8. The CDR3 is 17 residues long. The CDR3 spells CATSRDLGSGAYNEQFF. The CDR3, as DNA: TGTGCCACCAGCAGAGATCTGGGTAGCGGGGCGTACAATGAGCAGTTCTTC.

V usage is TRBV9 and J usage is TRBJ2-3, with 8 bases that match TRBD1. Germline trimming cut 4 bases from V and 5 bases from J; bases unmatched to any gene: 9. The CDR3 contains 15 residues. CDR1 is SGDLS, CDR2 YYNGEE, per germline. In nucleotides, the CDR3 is TGTGCCAGCAGCCCTTACGGACAGGGAAAAGATACGCAGTATTTT. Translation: CASSPYGQGKDTQYF.

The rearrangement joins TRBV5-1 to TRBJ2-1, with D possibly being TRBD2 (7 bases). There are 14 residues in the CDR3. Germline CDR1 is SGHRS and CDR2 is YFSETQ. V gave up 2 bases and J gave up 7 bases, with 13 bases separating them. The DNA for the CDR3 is TGCGCCAGCAGCTTTGGCGGGGGCGGTAATGAGCAGTTCTTC. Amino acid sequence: CASSFGGGGNEQFF.

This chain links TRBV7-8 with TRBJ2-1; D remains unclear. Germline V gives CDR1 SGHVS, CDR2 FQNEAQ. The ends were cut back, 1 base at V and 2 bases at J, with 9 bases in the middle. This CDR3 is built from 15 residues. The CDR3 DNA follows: TGTGCCAGCAGCTTAGGGCCCGGGCCCTACAATGAGCAGTTCTTC. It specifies CASSLGPGPYNEQFF.

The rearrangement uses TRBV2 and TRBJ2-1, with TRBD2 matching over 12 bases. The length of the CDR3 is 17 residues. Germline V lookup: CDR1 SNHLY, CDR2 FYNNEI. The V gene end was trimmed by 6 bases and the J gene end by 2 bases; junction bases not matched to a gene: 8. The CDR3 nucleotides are TGTGCCAGCAGCCTGACTAGCGGGGGACCCCCCTACAATGAGCAGTTCTTC. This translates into CASSLTSGGPPYNEQFF.